This passage covers 23 T cell receptor beta chains from one sample sequenced in a study of T cells in Graves' hyperthyroidism and ophthalmopathy. What was amplified from RNA transcripts were TCR beta CDR3 regions. HTBI primers were the set used in a first-round RT-PCR of the TCR CDR3. Each CDR3 protein gets one entry after TCRdb re-called the multiplex PCR reads with MiXCR. The repertoire holds over 250,000 distinct CDR3 sequences, with around 22% as singletons. Sequencing input: blood. These receptor sequences come from a man aged 25-40 years with Graves' ophthalmopathy.

This chain joins TRBV6-2 or TRBV6-3 and TRBJ2-6; D gene uncertain. The V gene lost 10 bases and the J gene lost 0 bases, with 7 bases spanning the gap. This CDR3 comprises 13 residues. Germline V gene lookup returns CDR1 MNHEY and CDR2 SVGEGT. The CDR3 DNA follows: TGTGCCACCTGGACCTCTGGGGCCAACGTCCTGACTTTC. Translation: CATWTSGANVLTF.

This clonotype was seen many times. The rearrangement joins TRBV3-1 to TRBJ1-1; D gene uncertain. Germline V gives CDR1 LGHDT, CDR2 YNNKEL (reference sequence). The CDR3 runs 13 residues. The V gene lost 3 bases and the J gene lost 1 base, with 6 bases spanning the gap. CDR3 sequence reads: CASSHQQNTEAFF. The CDR3 DNA sequence: TGTGCCAGCAGCCACCAACAGAACACTGAAGCTTTCTTT.

In its sample, this clonotype was seen many times. The chain combines TRBV30 with TRBJ1-1; 11 nucleotides line up with TRBD1. This CDR3 has 15 amino acids. The ends lost 1 base at V and 5 bases at J; junction bases unmatched: 6. Germline CDR1 GTSNPN, CDR2 SVGIG (reference sequence). The CDR3 loop is CAWSGTGTGGTEAFF. As DNA, the CDR3 is TGTGCCTGGAGTGGAACCGGGACAGGGGGGACTGAAGCTTTCTTT.

This clonotype was counted only a few times. The chain joins TRBV7-9 to TRBJ1-2; 9 nucleotides line up with TRBD1. J gave up 2 bases and V 6 bases, and 10 bases lay outside the gene matches. CDR1 SEHNR and CDR2 FQNEAQ come from the germline V gene (reference sequence). CDR3 length: 16 amino acids. CDR3 loop: CASRPEPGQGNYGYTF. The DNA of the CDR3 is TGTGCCAGCAGACCTGAGCCGGGACAGGGAAACTATGGCTACACCTTC.

The chain couples TRBV15 to TRBJ1-1, with a weak D call TRBD1 (6 bases). Germline loops: CDR1 LNHNV, CDR2 YYDKDF (reference sequence). Trimming pared 2 bases from V and 7 bases from J, leaving 17 bases between. The CDR3 is 15 residues long. This CDR3 is CATSRRGQSIREAFF. The DNA of the CDR3 is TGTGCCACCAGCAGACGCGGACAGTCGATTCGTGAAGCTTTCTTT.

The chain recombines TRBV24-1 with TRBJ2-5; 8 bases are shared with TRBD2. From germline, CDR1 is KGHDR and CDR2 SFDVKD. The CDR3 extends over 18 amino acids. V shed 4 bases, J shed 7 bases, and the junction held 19 bases outside the gene matches. CDR3 sequence reads: CATSDPPGSGRRSGTQYF. CDR3 DNA: TGTGCCACCAGTGACCCCCCAGGGAGCGGGAGAAGGAGTGGGACCCAGTACTTC.

The chain is built from TRBV10-2 and TRBJ2-5; 9 bases map to TRBD2. Per the germline V gene, CDR1 is WSHSY and CDR2 is SAAADI. With V trimmed by 0 bases and J by 1 base, 0 bases remained unmatched. The CDR3 runs 15 residues. Here the CDR3 DNA reads TGCGCCAGCAGTGAGTCTAGCGGGAGCCAAGAGACCCAGTACTTC. Translation gives CASSESSGSQETQYF.

This clonotype has ten or more counts. This rearrangement joins TRBV11-3 to TRBJ1-1, with a tentative D call TRBD1 (5 bases). With 1 base removed from V and 8 bases from J, the gap between germline ends came to 14 bases. Per the germline V gene, CDR1 is SGHNT and CDR2 is YENEEA. CDR3 size: 14 residues. The CDR3 here is CASSLGSTAREAFF. DNA of the CDR3: TGTGCCAGCAGCTTAGGGTCGACAGCACGAGAAGCTTTCTTT.

This clonotype was detected once. The gene calls are TRBV29-1 and TRBJ1-1; D not resolved. Germline V gene lookup returns CDR1 SQVTM and CDR2 ANQGSEA. The CDR3 is 12 residues long. With 3 bases removed from V and 0 bases from J, the gap between germline ends came to 5 bases. The CDR3 DNA follows: TGCAGCGTTGAGGTACTGAACACTGAAGCTTTCTTT. Amino acid sequence: CSVEVLNTEAFF.

This clonotype has ten or more counts. The CDR3 loop is CSARGEGVGGEQFF. CDR3 in DNA: TGCAGTGCTAGAGGGGAGGGAGTAGGCGGCGAGCAGTTCTTC. The chain employs TRBV20-1 and TRBJ2-1; 7 bases agree with TRBD2. The CDR3 runs 14 residues. Looked up from germline, CDR1 is DFQATT and CDR2 is SNEGSKA (reference sequence). Germline trimming cut 1 base from V and 10 bases from J; bases unmatched to any gene: 10.

In DNA, the CDR3 is TGCAGTGCTAGAGCCTACCAAGTGGCAGATACGCAGTATTTT. This translates into CSARAYQVADTQYF. The chain has TRBV20-1 and TRBJ2-3; D not certain. Germline assignment: CDR1 DFQATT and CDR2 SNEGSKA (reference sequence). CDR3 length: 14 residues. Trimming stripped 1 base from V and 4 bases from J, with 12 bases between.

To note about this clonotype: This may be a read error: a much more frequent sequence differs by one nucleotide. This chain links TRBV3-1 with TRBJ2-3, with D uncertain. This CDR3 is 14 amino acids long. Per the germline V gene, CDR1 is LGHDT and CDR2 is YNNKEL (reference sequence). CDR3: CARSQEGLTDTQYF. CDR3 coding DNA: TGTGCCCGCAGCCAAGAAGGGTTAACCGATACGCAGTATTTT.

The CDR3 loop is CSARDRDLTDTQYF. The CDR3 bases are TGCAGTGCCCGGGACAGGGATTTAACAGATACGCAGTATTTT. The chain couples TRBV20-1 to TRBJ2-3; 9 bases agree with TRBD1. Germline CDR1 reads DFQATT; CDR2 reads SNEGSKA (reference sequence). The CDR3 extends over 14 amino acids. V shed 6 bases and J 3 bases; nucleotides not matched to a gene: 7.

The chain is built from TRBV11-2 and TRBJ2-2; TRBD1 or TRBD2 may be the D gene (6 bases each). CDR1 is SGHAT and CDR2 is FQNNGV in the germline V gene. The ends were cut back, 6 bases at V and 1 base at J, with 18 bases in the middle. This CDR3 is 17 amino acids long. CDR3 in DNA: TGTGCCAGCAGACCCTTCTGGGGGGCTCAGAACACCGGGGAGCTGTTTTTT. This encodes CASRPFWGAQNTGELFF.

This clonotype was detected only a few times. This chain links TRBV7-9 with TRBJ2-5; no clear D. V lost 4 bases, J lost 2 bases, and 14 bases lay in between. This CDR3 comprises 15 residues. Germline V lookup: CDR1 SEHNR, CDR2 FQNEAQ (reference sequence). CDR3 nucleotide sequence: TGTGCCAGCAGCTCCCTTCCCAGGCCACAAGAGACCCAGTACTTC. Its protein product is CASSSLPRPQETQYF.

This sequence joins TRBV7-2 and TRBJ2-5; 9 positions agree with TRBD1. The CDR3 spans 15 residues. Germline CDR1 SGHTA, CDR2 FQGNSA. With 5 bases clipped from V and 5 bases from J, the junction kept 9 bases outside the gene matches. The CDR3 DNA follows: TGTGCCAGCAGCCCCCGGACAGGGGTGAGGGAGACCCAGTACTTC. Amino acids: CASSPRTGVRETQYF.

This clonotype was counted many times. The CDR3 spells CASSFGESEQFF. DNA for the CDR3: TGTGCCAGCAGTTTTGGGGAAAGTGAGCAGTTCTTC. The rearrangement uses TRBV27 and TRBJ2-1; D is unclear. Trimming took off 3 bases at V and 9 bases at J, with 9 bases between the two ends. Germline values: CDR1 MNHEY, CDR2 SMNVEV (reference sequence). The CDR3 totals 12 residues.

The rearrangement uses TRBV7-2 and TRBJ2-1; the match to TRBD2 covers 12 bases. V was clipped by 6 bases and J by 5 bases; unmatched bases: 8. The germline gives CDR1 SGHTA, CDR2 FQGNSA. The CDR3 has 16 amino acids. The CDR3 spells CASRLAGGVLHNEQFF. The CDR3 DNA sequence: TGTGCCAGCAGACTAGCGGGGGGTGTTTTACACAATGAGCAGTTCTTC.

A few counts support this clonotype. V gene TRBV5-6 combines with J gene TRBJ1-2; 7 positions agree with TRBD1. CDR3 length: 15 residues. Germline V lookup: CDR1 SGHDT, CDR2 YYEEEE. V shed 4 bases and J 8 bases; nucleotides not matched to a gene: 14. Here the CDR3 reads CASSGALMRGLGYTF. Written as DNA, the CDR3 is TGTGCCAGCAGCGGGGCCCTGATGAGGGGGCTCGGCTACACCTTC. Based on the CDR3 plus reference TRBV5-6 and TRBJ1-2, the full variable domain is DAGVTQSPTHLIKTRGQQVTLRCSPKSGHDTVSWYQQALGQGPQFIFQYYEEEERQRGNFPDRFSGHQFPNYSSELNVNALLLGDSALYLCASSGALMRGLGYTFGSGTRLTVV.

The sample holds a few counts of this clonotype. This rearrangement joins TRBV19 to TRBJ2-7, with D perhaps matching TRBD1 (6 bases). The CDR3 runs 12 residues. Germline V lookup: CDR1 LNHDA, CDR2 SQIVND (reference sequence). The ends were cut back, 5 bases at V and 5 bases at J, with 10 bases in the middle. Here the CDR3 DNA reads TGTGCCAGTAGTGTCAGGGGAAACGAGCAGTACTTC. Amino acid sequence: CASSVRGNEQYF.

CDR3 in DNA: TGCAGTGCTAAAGGATCTAGCGGGACTAACACCGGGGAGCTGTTTTTT. It codes for CSAKGSSGTNTGELFF. The chain couples TRBV20-1 to TRBJ2-2; TRBD2 matches 9 bases. With V trimmed by 4 bases and J by 2 bases, 8 bases remained unmatched. The CDR3 has 16 residues. The V gene's germline CDR1 is DFQATT and CDR2 SNEGSKA (reference sequence).

The chain couples TRBV12-3 or TRBV12-4 to TRBJ2-1, with D unresolved. Deletions cut 7 bases from V and 9 bases from J, with 10 bases between. CDR3 length: 11 residues. The CDR3 region is CASTLSSEQFF. The CDR3 nucleotides read TGTGCCAGCACTCTAAGTAGTGAGCAGTTCTTC.

The chain carries TRBV20-1 and TRBJ2-3; D not certain. The V gene's germline CDR1 is DFQATT and CDR2 SNEGSKA (reference sequence). The V end lost 3 bases, the J end lost 2 bases, and 12 bases lay between the germline ends. The CDR3 loop spans 14 amino acids. The CDR3 DNA is TGCAGTGCTAGTATCCCGGACGTCACAGATACGCAGTATTTT. The encoded protein is CSASIPDVTDTQYF.